A selection of T cell receptor beta chains follows, all from one sample in a study of immune heterogeneity within non-small cell lung tumors. TCRdb reanalysed the multiplex PCR reads using MiXCR and keeps one entry per CDR3 protein. In the table there are thousands of distinct CDR3 sequences, 25% to 30% of which are singletons. Sequenced material: lung tumor tissue. The receptor source for this set is a man between 60 and 70 years old with non-small cell lung cancer. Both conserved end residues are part of each CDR3. D genes are given only for firm matches. Clone size is stated in some rows and not others, as once, few, many or a class when expanded.

clone_size	j_call	d_call	v_call	cdr3_aa	cdr3_nt
medium-sized	TRBJ2-1	NA	TRBV5-1	CASSLEVTEYNEQFF	TGCGCCAGCAGCTTGGAGGTGACAGAGTACAATGAGCAGTTCTTC
medium-sized	TRBJ1-2	TRBD1	TRBV12-3/TRBV12-4	CASSPGQGGSYGYTF	TGTGCCAGCAGTCCGGGACAGGGGGGGAGCTATGGCTACACCTTC
NA	TRBJ1-2	NA	TRBV28	CASSLGSANYVYTF	TGTGCCAGCAGTTTAGGGTCAGCTAACTATGTATACACCTTC
few	TRBJ2-1	NA	TRBV3-1	CASSQAGTQYNEQFF	TGTGCCAGCAGCCAAGCCGGGACTCAATACAATGAGCAGTTCTTC
medium-sized	TRBJ2-4	NA	TRBV18	CASSLFGREVKNIQYF	TGTGCCAGCTCACTTTTCGGGAGAGAGGTCAAAAACATTCAGTACTTC
large	TRBJ2-7	TRBD1	TRBV20-1	CSATRGQGRLGEQYF	TGCAGTGCTACGAGAGGACAGGGAAGATTAGGTGAGCAGTACTTC
medium-sized	TRBJ2-1	TRBD2	TRBV11-3	CASSSGGGRVSYNEQFF	TGTGCCAGCAGCTCTGGCGGGGGGCGGGTGTCCTACAATGAGCAGTTCTTC
NA	TRBJ2-5	NA	TRBV3-1	CASSQDSLQGKTQYF	TGTGCCAGCAGCCAAGACTCCTTACAAGGGAAGACCCAGTACTTC
large	TRBJ1-3	TRBD1	TRBV11-1	CASSSRTGTGNTIYF	TGTGCCAGCAGCTCTAGGACAGGCACTGGAAACACCATATATTTT
medium-sized	TRBJ2-1	NA	TRBV24-1	CATSDSSERTGNEQFF	TGTGCCACCAGTGATTCTAGCGAGAGGACCGGCAATGAGCAGTTCTTC
medium-sized	TRBJ1-2	NA	TRBV7-6	CASSLVGEGGGYTF	TGTGCCAGCAGCTTAGTCGGAGAGGGTGGTGGCTACACCTTC
medium-sized	TRBJ2-1	TRBD2	TRBV12-3/TRBV12-4	CASSLSGNYFNEQFF	TGTGCCAGCAGTTTAAGCGGGAATTACTTCAATGAGCAGTTCTTC
medium-sized	TRBJ2-6	NA	TRBV6-1	CASSRAGNSGANVLTF	TGTGCCAGCAGTAGGGCAGGGAACTCTGGGGCCAACGTCCTGACTTTC
NA	TRBJ2-3	NA	TRBV5-1	CASSLAQVMGTQYF	TGCGCCAGCAGCTTGGCCCAGGTAATGGGTACGCAGTATTTT
large	TRBJ2-7	TRBD2	TRBV20-1	CSVSELAGVSPYEQYF	TGCAGTGTCTCGGAACTAGCGGGAGTGAGCCCCTACGAGCAGTACTTC
medium-sized	TRBJ1-3	TRBD1	TRBV12-3/TRBV12-4	CASSLALTGDYRNTIYF	TGTGCCAGCAGTTTAGCGCTGACAGGGGATTATCGGAACACCATATATTTT
medium-sized	TRBJ1-1	NA	TRBV5-5	CASRAWGNTEAFF	TGTGCCAGCAGAGCCTGGGGGAACACTGAAGCTTTCTTT